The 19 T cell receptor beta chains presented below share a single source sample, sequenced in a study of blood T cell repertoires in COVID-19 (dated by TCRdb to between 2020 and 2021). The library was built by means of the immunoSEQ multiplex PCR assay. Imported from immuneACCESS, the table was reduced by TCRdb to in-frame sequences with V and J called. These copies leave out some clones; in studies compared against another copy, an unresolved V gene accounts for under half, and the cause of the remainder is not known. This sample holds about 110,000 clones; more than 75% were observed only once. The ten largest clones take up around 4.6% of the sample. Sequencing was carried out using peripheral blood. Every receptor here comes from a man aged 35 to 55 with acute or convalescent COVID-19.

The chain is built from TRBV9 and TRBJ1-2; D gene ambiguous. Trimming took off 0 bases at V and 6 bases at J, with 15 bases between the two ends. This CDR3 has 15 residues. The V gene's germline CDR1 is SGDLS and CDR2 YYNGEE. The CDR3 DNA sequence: TGTGCCAGCAGCGTAGCTACCTCGCCTATGGATGGCTACACCTTC. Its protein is CASSVATSPMDGYTF.

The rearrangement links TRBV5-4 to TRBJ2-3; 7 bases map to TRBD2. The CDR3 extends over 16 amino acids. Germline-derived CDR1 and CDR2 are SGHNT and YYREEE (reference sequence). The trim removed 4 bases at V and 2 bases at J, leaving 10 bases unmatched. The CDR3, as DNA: TGTGCCAGCAGCCCGCTGGATGGGGGGGACACAGATACGCAGTATTTT. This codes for CASSPLDGGDTDTQYF.

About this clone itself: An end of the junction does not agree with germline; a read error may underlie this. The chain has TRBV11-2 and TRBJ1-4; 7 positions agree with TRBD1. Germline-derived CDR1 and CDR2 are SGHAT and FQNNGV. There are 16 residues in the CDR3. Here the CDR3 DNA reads TGTGCCAGCAGATCAACAAGGGGGCGGACTAATGGAAAACTGTTTTTT. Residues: CASRSTRGRTNGKLFF.

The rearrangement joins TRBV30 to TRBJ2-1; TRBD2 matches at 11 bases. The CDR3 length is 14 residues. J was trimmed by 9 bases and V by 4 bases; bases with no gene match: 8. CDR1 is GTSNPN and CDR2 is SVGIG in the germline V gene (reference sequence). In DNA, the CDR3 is TGTGCCTGGATTACTAGCGGGGGACTCAGTGAGCAGTTCTTC. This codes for CAWITSGGLSEQFF.

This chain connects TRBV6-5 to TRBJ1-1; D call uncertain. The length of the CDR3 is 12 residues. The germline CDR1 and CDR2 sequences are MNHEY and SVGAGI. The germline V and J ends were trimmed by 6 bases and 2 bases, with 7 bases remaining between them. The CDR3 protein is CASSRGNTEAFF. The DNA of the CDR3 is TGTGCCAGCAGCCGGGGAAACACTGAAGCTTTCTTT.

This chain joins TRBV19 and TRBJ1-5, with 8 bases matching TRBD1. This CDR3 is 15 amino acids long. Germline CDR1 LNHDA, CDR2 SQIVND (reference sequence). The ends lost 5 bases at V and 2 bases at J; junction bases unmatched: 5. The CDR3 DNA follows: TGTGCCAGTAGTCCGCAGGGGGCTGGCAATCAGCCCCAGCATTTT. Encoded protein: CASSPQGAGNQPQHF.

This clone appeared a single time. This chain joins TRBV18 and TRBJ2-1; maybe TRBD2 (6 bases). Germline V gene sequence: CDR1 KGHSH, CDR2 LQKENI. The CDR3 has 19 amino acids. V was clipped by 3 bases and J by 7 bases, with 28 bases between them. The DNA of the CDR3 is TGTGCCAGCTCACCGCTCCCAATAAGGCGGGAACCTTTTCAAAATGAGCAGTTCTTC. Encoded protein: CASSPLPIRREPFQNEQFF.

The DNA of the CDR3 is TGTGCCAGCTCCATCGAAAAACTGTTTTTT. It yields the protein CASSIEKLFF. This sequence joins TRBV2 and TRBJ1-4; D remains ambiguous. CDR1 and CDR2 (germline): SNHLY, FYNNEI. Trimming cost V 8 bases and J 8 bases, with 6 bases left between them. CDR3 length equals 10 residues. Full variable domain (missing parts from reference TRBV2 and TRBJ1-4): EPEVTQTPSHQVTQMGQEVILRCVPISNHLYFYWYRQILGQKVEFLVSFYNNEISEKSEIFDDQFSVERPDGSNFTLKIRSTKLEDSAMYFCASSIEKLFFGSGTQLSVL.

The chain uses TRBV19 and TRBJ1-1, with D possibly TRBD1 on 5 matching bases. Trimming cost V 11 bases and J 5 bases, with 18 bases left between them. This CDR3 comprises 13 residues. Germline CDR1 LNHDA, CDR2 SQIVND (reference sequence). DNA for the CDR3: TGTGCCGGGGCGAAGACTGTGGGTACTGAAGCTTTCTTT. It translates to CAGAKTVGTEAFF.

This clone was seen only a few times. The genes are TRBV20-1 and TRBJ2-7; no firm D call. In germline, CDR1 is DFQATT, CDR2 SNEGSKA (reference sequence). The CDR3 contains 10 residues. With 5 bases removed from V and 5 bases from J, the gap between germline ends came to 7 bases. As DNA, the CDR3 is TGCAGTGCTTTACGCGACGAGCAGTACTTC. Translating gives CSALRDEQYF.

DNA for the CDR3: TGCGCCAGCAGCAAGGATCCCGGGGACACAGATACGCAGTATTTT. Translation: CASSKDPGDTDTQYF. This chain links TRBV5-1 with TRBJ2-3, with D possibly TRBD2 on 5 matching bases. With 4 bases removed from V and 2 bases from J, the gap between germline ends came to 14 bases. The CDR3 consists of 15 residues. Germline lookup yields CDR1 SGHRS and CDR2 YFSETQ.

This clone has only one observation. CDR3 amino acids: CASSLGREEKLFF. The CDR3 DNA reads TGTGCCAGCAGTTTAGGGAGGGAAGAAAAACTGTTTTTT. The gene calls are TRBV12-3 or TRBV12-4 and TRBJ1-4; D remains unclear. This CDR3 spans 13 amino acids. The ends were cut back, 1 base at V and 8 bases at J, with 8 bases in the middle.

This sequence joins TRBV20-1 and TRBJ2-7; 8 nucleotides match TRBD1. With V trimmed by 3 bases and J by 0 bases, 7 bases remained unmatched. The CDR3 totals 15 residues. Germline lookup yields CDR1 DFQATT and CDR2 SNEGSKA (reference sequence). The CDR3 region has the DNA TGCAGTGCTAGTGGACAGGGAGTAGGCTCCTACGAGCAGTACTTC. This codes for CSASGQGVGSYEQYF.

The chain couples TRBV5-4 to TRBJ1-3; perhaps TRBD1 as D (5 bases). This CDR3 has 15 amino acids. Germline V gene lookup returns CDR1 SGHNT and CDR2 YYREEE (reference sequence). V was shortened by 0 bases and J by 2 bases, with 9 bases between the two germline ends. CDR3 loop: CASSLGVGAGNTIYF. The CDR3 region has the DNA TGTGCCAGCAGCTTGGGTGTAGGGGCTGGAAACACCATATATTTT.

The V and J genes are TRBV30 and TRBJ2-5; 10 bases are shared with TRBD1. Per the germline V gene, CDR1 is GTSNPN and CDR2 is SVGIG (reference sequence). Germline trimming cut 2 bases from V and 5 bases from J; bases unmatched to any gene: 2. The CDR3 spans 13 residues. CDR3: CAWSPDRGETQYF. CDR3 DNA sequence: TGTGCCTGGAGTCCGGACAGGGGGGAGACCCAGTACTTC.

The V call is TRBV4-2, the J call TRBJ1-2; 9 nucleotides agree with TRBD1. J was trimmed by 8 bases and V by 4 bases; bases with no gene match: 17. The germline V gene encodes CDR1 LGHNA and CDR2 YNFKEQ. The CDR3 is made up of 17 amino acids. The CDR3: CASSRTTTQGQGEGYTF. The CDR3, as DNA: TGTGCCAGCAGCCGAACAACAACACAGGGACAGGGTGAGGGCTACACCTTC.

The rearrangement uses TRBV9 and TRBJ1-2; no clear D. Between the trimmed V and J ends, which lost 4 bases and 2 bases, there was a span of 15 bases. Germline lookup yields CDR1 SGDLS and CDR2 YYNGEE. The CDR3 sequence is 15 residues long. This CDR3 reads CASSPPGISNYGYTF. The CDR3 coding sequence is TGTGCCAGCAGCCCCCCCGGTATCTCGAACTATGGCTACACCTTC.

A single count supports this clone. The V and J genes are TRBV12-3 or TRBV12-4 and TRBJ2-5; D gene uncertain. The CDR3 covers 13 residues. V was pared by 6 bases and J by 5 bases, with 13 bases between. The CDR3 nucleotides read TGTGCCAGCAGCATCCGTAGTCGGGAGACCCAGTACTTC. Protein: CASSIRSRETQYF.

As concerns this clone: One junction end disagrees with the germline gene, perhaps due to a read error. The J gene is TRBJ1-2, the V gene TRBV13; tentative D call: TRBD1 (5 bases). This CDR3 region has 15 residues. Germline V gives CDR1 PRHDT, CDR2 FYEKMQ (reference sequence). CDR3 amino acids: CASSLNAPGLFTQFF. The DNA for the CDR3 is TGTGCCAGCAGCTTAAACGCCCCGGGACTTTTCACACAATTCTTC.